The clone carrying this TCR beta chain counts as medium-sized. The target antigen is unknown. Time point meaning: sample taken at primary tumor resection. CDR1 and CDR2 (germline): SQVTM, ANQGSEA. This CDR3 spans 12 amino acids. V lost 3 bases and J lost 9; bases outside the gene matches: 3. TCRdb re-derived calls from the 5' RACE reads in MiXCR, one entry per CDR3 protein. In the table there are about 13,000 distinct CDR3 sequences, over 6.5% of which are singletons. The source of the sample is a study of spatial heterogeneity in lung cancer. Study-level findings and limits: Tumor mutation count correlated with how many alpha and beta TCRs expanded intratumorally.

The chain recombines TRBV29-1 with TRBJ2-1; the match to TRBD1 covers 9 bases. This clonotype originated in a female donor with early-stage non-small cell lung cancer. The starting material was lung tumor tissue, obtained at surgery. CDR3 loop: CSVDGTGIEQFF. Written as DNA, the CDR3 is TGCAGCGTTGACGGGACAGGGATTGAGCAGTTCTTC.